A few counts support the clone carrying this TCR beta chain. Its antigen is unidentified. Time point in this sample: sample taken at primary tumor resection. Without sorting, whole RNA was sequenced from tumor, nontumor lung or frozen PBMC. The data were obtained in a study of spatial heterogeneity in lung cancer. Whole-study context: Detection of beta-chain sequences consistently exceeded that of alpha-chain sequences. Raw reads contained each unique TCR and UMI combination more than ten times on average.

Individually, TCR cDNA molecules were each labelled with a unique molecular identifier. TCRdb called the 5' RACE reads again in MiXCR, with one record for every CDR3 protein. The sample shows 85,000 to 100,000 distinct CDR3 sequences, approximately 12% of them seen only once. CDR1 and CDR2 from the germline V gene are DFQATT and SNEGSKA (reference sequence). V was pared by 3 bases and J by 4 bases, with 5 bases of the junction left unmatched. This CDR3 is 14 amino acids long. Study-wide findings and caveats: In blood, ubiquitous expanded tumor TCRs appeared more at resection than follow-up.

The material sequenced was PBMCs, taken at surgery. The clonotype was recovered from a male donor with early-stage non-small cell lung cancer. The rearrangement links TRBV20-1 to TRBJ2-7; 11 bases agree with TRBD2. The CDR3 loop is CSASALAGVYEQYF. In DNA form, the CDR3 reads TGCAGTGCTAGCGCACTAGCGGGAGTATACGAGCAGTACTTC.